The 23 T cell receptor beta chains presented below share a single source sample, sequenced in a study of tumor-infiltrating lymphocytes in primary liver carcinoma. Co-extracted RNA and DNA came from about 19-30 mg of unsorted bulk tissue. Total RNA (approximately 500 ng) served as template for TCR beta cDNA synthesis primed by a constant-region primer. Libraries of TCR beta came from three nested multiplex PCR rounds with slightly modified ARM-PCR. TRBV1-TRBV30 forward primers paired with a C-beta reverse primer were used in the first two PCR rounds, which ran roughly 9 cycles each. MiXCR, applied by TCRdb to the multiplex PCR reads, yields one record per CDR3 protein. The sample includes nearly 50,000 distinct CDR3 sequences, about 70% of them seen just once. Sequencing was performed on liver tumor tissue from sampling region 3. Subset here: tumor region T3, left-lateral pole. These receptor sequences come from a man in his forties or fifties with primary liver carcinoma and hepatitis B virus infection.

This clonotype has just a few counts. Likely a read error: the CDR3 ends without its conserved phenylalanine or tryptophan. In nucleotides, the CDR3 is TGCAGCGGATTGCCGGGACAGGTGGCGGATGAGCAGTTCCTC. Protein: CSGLPGQVADEQFL. The chain has TRBV29-1 and TRBJ2-1, with 8 bases identical to TRBD1. Trimming removed 7 bases from V and 8 bases from J; junction bases left unmatched: 13. CDR3 length: 14 residues. Germline V lookup: CDR1 SQVTM, CDR2 ANQGSEA.

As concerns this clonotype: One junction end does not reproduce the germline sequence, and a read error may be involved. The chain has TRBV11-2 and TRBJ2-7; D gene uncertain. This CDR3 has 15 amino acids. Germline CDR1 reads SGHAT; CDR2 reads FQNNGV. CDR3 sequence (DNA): TGTGCCATCAACCTATCTGTGGGAATATCCTACAAGCAGTACTTC. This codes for CAINLSVGISYKQYF.

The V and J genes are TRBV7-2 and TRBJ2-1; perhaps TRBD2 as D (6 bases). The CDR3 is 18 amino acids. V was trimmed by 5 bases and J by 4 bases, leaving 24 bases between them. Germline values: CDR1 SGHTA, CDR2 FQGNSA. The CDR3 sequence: CASSPLSSGLPVYNEQFF. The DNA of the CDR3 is TGTGCCAGCAGCCCCCTTTCGTCAGGACTACCGGTATACAATGAGCAGTTCTTC.

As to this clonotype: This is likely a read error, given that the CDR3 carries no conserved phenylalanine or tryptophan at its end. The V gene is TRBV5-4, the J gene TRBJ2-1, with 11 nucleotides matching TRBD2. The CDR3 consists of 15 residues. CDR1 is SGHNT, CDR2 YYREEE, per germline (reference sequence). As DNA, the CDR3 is TGTACCAGCAGCGATCGACTAGCGGGGTGCAATGAGCAGTTCTCC. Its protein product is CTSSDRLAGCNEQFS.

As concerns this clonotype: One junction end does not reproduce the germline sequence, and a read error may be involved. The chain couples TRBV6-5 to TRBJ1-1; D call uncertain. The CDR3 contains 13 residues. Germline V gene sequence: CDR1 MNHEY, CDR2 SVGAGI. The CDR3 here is CTSSHGQDTEAFF. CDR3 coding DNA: TGTACCAGCAGTCACGGGCAGGACACTGAAGCTTTCTTT.

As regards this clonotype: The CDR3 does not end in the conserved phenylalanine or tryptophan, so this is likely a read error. For the CDR3, the DNA is TGTGTCAGCAGTTTAAGGGACAGGTCCTTCTATGGCTACACCTCC. This encodes CVSSLRDRSFYGYTS. The V gene is TRBV12-3 or TRBV12-4, the J gene TRBJ1-2; TRBD1 matches 8 bases. The CDR3 length is 15 residues.

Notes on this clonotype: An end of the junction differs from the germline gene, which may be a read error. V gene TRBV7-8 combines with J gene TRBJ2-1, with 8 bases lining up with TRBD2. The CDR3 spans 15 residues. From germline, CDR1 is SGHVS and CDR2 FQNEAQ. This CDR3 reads CAGIKRELADNDQFF. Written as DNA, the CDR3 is TGTGCCGGCATCAAAAGAGAACTAGCGGACAATGATCAGTTCTTC.

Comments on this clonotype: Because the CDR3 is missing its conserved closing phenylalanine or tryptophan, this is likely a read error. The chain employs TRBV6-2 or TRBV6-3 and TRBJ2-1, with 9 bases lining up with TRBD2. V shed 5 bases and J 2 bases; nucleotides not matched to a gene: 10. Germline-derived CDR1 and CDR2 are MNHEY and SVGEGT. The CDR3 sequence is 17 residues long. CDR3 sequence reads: CASSDPSSGRTYNEQFL. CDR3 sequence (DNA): TGTGCCAGCAGTGACCCAAGTAGCGGGAGAACCTACAATGAGCAGTTCTTA.

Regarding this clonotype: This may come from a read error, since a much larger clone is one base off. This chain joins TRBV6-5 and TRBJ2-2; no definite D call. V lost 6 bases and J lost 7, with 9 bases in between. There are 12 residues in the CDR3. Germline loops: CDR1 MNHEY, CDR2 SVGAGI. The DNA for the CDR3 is TGTGCCAGCAGGGAGAGGTGCGGGGAGCTGTTTTTT. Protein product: CASRERCGELFF.

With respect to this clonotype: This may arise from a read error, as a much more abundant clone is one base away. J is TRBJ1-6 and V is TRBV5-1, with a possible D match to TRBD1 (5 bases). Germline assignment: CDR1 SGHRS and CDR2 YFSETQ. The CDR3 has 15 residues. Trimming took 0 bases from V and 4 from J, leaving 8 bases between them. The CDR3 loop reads CASSLGQRYNSPLHF. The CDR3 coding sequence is TGCGCCAGCAGCTTGGGACAGAGATATAATTCACCCCTCCACTTT.

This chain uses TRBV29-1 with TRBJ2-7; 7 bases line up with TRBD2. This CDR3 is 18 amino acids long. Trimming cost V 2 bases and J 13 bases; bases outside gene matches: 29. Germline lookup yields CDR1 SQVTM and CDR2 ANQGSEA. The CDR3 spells CSVESRGRITGVEDERYF. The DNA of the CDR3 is TGCAGCGTTGAAAGTCGCGGGAGAATTACCGGCGTGGAGGACGAGCGATACTTC.

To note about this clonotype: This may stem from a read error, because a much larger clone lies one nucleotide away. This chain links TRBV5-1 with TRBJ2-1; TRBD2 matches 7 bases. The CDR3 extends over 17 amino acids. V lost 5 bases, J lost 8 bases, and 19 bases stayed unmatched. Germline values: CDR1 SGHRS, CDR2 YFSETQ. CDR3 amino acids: CASRMRYSSGGQDEQFF. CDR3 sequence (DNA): TGCGCCAGCAGGATGAGGTATTCTAGCGGAGGTCAGGATGAGCAGTTCTTC.

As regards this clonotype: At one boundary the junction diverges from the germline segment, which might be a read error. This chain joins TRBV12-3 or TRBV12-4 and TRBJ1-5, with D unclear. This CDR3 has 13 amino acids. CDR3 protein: CASRAEGKQPQHF. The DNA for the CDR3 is TGTGCCAGCAGAGCAGAGGGCAAACAGCCCCAGCATTTT.

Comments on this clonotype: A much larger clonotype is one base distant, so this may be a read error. The CDR3 coding sequence is TGTGCCAGCAGTGTCCTGGGAAGGGCGGGGGGTGAGCAGTTCTTC. Encoded protein: CASSVLGRAGGEQFF. J is TRBJ2-1 and V is TRBV28, with 8 positions matching TRBD2. Germline values: CDR1 MDHEN, CDR2 SYDVKM. The junction had 12 bases not matched to a gene; V was cut back by 5 bases and J by 9 bases. The length of the CDR3 is 15 residues.

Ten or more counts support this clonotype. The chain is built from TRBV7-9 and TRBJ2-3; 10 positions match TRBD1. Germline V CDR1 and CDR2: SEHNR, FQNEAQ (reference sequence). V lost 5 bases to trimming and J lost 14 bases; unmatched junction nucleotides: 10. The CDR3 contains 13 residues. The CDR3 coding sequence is TGTGCCAGCAGCAGCCGGGACAGGGGAAGTCTGTATTTT. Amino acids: CASSSRDRGSLYF.

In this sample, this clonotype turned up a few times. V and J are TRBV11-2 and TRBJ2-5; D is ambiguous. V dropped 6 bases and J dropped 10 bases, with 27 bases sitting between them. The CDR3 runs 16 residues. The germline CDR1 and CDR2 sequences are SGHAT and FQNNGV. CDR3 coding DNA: TGTGCCAGCAGATCCCGGTACTCGGCCCACCAAAAGATCCAGTACTTC. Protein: CASRSRYSAHQKIQYF. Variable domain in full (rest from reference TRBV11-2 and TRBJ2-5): EAGVAQSPRYKIIEKRQSVAFWCNPISGHATLYWYQQILGQGPKLLIQFQNNGVVDDSQLPKDRFSAERLKGVDSTLKIQPAKLEDSAVYLCASRSRYSAHQKIQYFGPGTRLLVL.

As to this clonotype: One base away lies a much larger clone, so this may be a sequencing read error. CDR3 in DNA: TGCGCCAGCAGCCAGCCCCCCCAGGGGCGCTACGAGCAGTACTTC. Translating gives CASSQPPQGRYEQYF. The rearrangement joins TRBV4-1 to TRBJ2-7; possibly TRBD1 for D (6 bases). Trimming left V 3 bases short and J 3 bases short, with 15 bases between. Germline CDR1 and CDR2: MGHRA and YSYEKL. This CDR3 is 15 amino acids long.

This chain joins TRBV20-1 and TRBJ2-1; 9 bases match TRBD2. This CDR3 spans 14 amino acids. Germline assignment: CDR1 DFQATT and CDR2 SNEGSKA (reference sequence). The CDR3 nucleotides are TGCAGCGCCTGGAGTAGCGGGAGTGAAAATGAGCAGTTCTTC. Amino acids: CSAWSSGSENEQFF.

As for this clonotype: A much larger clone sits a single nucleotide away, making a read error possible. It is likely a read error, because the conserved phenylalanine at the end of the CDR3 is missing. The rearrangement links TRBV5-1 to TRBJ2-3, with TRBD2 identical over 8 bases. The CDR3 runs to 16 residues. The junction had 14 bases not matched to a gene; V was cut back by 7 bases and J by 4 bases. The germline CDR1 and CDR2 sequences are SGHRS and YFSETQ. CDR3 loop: CASSPNSGTPADTQYL. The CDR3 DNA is TGCGCCAGCTCGCCAAATAGCGGGACCCCAGCAGATACGCAGTATCTT.

The CDR3 spells CASNFSGQNNNEQFF. The CDR3 nucleotides are TGCGCCAGCAACTTCAGCGGACAAAACAACAATGAGCAGTTCTTC. The chain combines TRBV5-1 with TRBJ2-1; the D gene could be TRBD1 or TRBD2 (5 bases each). CDR1 is SGHRS, CDR2 YFSETQ, per germline. The CDR3 is 15 residues long. Trimming took off 6 bases at V and 5 bases at J, with 18 bases between the two ends.

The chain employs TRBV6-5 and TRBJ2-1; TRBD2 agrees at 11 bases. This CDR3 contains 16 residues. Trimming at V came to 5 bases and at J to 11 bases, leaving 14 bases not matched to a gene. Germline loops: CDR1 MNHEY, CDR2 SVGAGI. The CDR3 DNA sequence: TGTGCCAGCAGTCCTACTAGCGGGAGAAATGATAATAAGCAGTTCTTC. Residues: CASSPTSGRNDNKQFF.

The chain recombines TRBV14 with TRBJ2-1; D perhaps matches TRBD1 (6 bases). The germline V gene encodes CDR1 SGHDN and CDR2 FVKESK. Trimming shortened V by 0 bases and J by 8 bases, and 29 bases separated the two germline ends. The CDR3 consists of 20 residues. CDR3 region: CASSQDTGSGRSQQGYEQFF. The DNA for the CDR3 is TGTGCCAGCAGCCAAGACACCGGATCAGGTCGGAGTCAGCAGGGGTATGAGCAGTTCTTC. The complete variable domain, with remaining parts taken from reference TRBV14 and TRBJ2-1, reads EAGVTQFPSHSVIEKGQTVTLRCDPISGHDNLYWYRRVMGKEIKFLLHFVKESKQDESGMPNNRFLAERTGGTYSTLKVQPAELEDSGVYFCASSQDTGSGRSQQGYEQFFGPGTRLTVL.

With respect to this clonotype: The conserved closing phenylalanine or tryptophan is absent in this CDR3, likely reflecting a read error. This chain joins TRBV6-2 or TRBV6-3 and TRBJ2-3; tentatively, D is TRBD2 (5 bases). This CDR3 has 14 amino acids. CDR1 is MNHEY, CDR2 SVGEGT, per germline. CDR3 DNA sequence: TGTGCCAGCAGTTACCCGGGGATCACAGACACGCAGTATCTT. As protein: CASSYPGITDTQYL.